The entry that follows covers one T cell receptor (beta chain) sequence. The target antigen is unknown. This sample was taken from a study of T cell responses to AZD1222 COVID-19 vaccine. Findings of the study overall: Close to half of all spike-specific TCRs reportedly target regions of the variants that are unmutated. Most donors were white British and more were female, and clonal diversity was possibly underestimated. Spike regions recognized by vaccine-associated CD4 TCRs spanned the protein, led by 160-218 and 743-854.

Assay: immunoSEQ multiplex PCR; the TCRdb copy retains only in-frame clones and omits some. The table records 100,000 to 150,000 clones, approximately 80% of them present only once. The analysis combined second doses at about 4 or about 12 weeks. The TCR originated in an adult who received the AZD1222 COVID-19 vaccine. This material consisted of peripheral blood, taken 28 days after the second AZD1222 dose.

DNA of the CDR3: TGTGCCAGCAGTTTATACGGGTTGTCCTACGAGCAGTACTTC. Encoded protein: CASSLYGLSYEQYF. The rearrangement joins TRBV28 to TRBJ2-7, with D uncertain. This CDR3 is 14 amino acids long. Trimming stripped 1 base from V and 1 base from J, with 8 bases between. Germline V gene lookup returns CDR1 MDHEN and CDR2 SYDVKM.